Listed below are T cell receptor beta chains from one sample, sequenced in a study of Ad26.COV2.S vaccination and SARS-CoV-2 variants. Assay used: immunoSEQ multiplex PCR; TCRdb lists only in-frame clones, some missing. The table lists around 450,000 clones, about nine tenths of them singletons. Specimen: peripheral blood, collected in a trial of Ad26.COV2.S vaccine versus placebo. These receptors all stem from a person aged 18-65 years who received the Ad26.COV2.S COVID-19 vaccine or a placebo. The CDR3 runs from the conserved cysteine through the conserved F or W. Fields, in order: CDR3 DNA, CDR3 protein, D gene, J gene, V gene, clone size. A D gene is named only where the DNA matches it firmly. The size of a clone is reported for some rows only, either as once, few or many, or as a class for expanded clones.

TGTGCCAGCACCACGGACAGGAGCTATGGCTACACCTTC CASTTDRSYGYTF TRBD1 TRBJ1-2 TRBV6-5 -
TGTGCAGAAATAGTTTCAGGGGGGACTAGCGGGAGTGTAACAGATACGCAGTATTTT CAEIVSGGTSGSVTDTQYF TRBD2 TRBJ2-3 TRBV19 once
TGTGCCAGCAGCCAATCAGGGTTCAACACTGAAGCTTTCTTT CASSQSGFNTEAFF - TRBJ1-1 TRBV14 few
TGTGCCAGCAGCAGAGGGACTAGCGGTTCCTACGAGCAGTACTTC CASSRGTSGSYEQYF TRBD2 TRBJ2-7 TRBV11-2 -
TGTGCCAGCAGCTTTAGTGGCGATGAAAAACTGTTTTTT CASSFSGDEKLFF - TRBJ1-4 TRBV7-9 -
TGTGCCAGTAGTACCGATTACAGGGGGGTCGGCTACACCTTC CASSTDYRGVGYTF TRBD1 TRBJ1-2 TRBV19 -
TGTGCCAGCAGTTCCGGACAGGGTGGAAACACCATATATTTT CASSSGQGGNTIYF TRBD1 TRBJ1-3 TRBV6-6 -
TGTGCCAGCAGACGGACTAGCGGGATTAACGAGCAGTACTTC CASRRTSGINEQYF TRBD2 TRBJ2-7 TRBV2 -
TGTGCCAGCAGCGTAGATGGGGGCGCAGAGCCCCAGCATTTT CASSVDGGAEPQHF - TRBJ1-5 TRBV9 -
TGTGCCAGCAGCTCCGCGGGAGCTTTGACAGATACGCAGTATTTT CASSSAGALTDTQYF TRBD2 TRBJ2-3 TRBV7-3 once
TGTGCCAGTAGTCGGGACCTGCGACTAGACTCCTACGAGCAGTACTTC CASSRDLRLDSYEQYF - TRBJ2-7 TRBV19 -
TGTGCCACCAGCAGGGGGGGAACAGATACGCAGTATTTT CATSRGGTDTQYF - TRBJ2-3 TRBV15 -
TGTGCCAGCAGCCAAGAGGGACTAGAGATGGGTACTGAGCAGTTCTTC CASSQEGLEMGTEQFF TRBD2 TRBJ2-1 TRBV11-1 few
TGTGCCAGTAGTATCGGTAGCGGAGACTACAATGAGCAGTTCTTC CASSIGSGDYNEQFF - TRBJ2-1 TRBV19 -
TGTGCCAGCACCAGCAGAGGGTGGGGTAATTCACCCCTCCACTTT CASTSRGWGNSPLHF - TRBJ1-6 TRBV28 -